Below, 9 T cell receptor beta chains from the same sample are listed, as sequenced in a study of T cells after posttransplantation cyclophosphamide. Assay: immunoSEQ multiplex PCR; the TCRdb copy retains only in-frame clones and omits some. This table holds around 50,000 clones, roughly nine tenths found once. The material sequenced was PBMCs. The receptors here all came from a woman between 50 and 59 years old in good health and a related stem cell transplant donor.

The chain is built from TRBV19 and TRBJ2-5, with 8 positions matching TRBD2. The CDR3 loop spans 11 amino acids. V dropped 10 bases and J dropped 4; count of bases not matched to a gene: 2. Germline V gives CDR1 LNHDA, CDR2 SQIVND (reference sequence). The CDR3 here is CATGLVETQYF. Written as DNA, the CDR3 is TGTGCCACGGGACTAGTAGAGACCCAGTACTTC. Supplemented by reference TRBV19 and TRBJ2-5, the full variable domain reads DGGITQSPKYLFRKEGQNVTLSCEQNLNHDAMYWYRQDPGQGLRLIYYSQIVNDFQKGDIAEGYSVSREKKESFPLTVTSAQKNPTAFYLCATGLVETQYFGPGTRLLVL.

The V and J genes are TRBV23-1 and TRBJ1-5; D may be TRBD1 (6 bases). TRBV23-1 is known as an ORF, though its function is uncertain. Trimming shortened V by 11 bases and J by 3 bases, and 17 bases separated the two germline ends. The CDR3 has 14 amino acids. The CDR3 region has the DNA TGCGCCGCAAAGTCAGGGGATATCAATCAGCCCCAGCATTTT. It encodes CAAKSGDINQPQHF.

V is TRBV29-1 and J is TRBJ2-1; perhaps TRBD2 as D (5 bases). V was trimmed by 3 bases and J by 8 bases, leaving 17 bases between them. CDR1 and CDR2 from the germline V gene are SQVTM and ANQGSEA. This CDR3 is 14 amino acids long. The CDR3 DNA reads TGCAGCGTTGAGAGGGAAGGAGTTTACGATGAGCAGTTCTTC. This gives the protein CSVEREGVYDEQFF.

The J gene is TRBJ1-2, the V gene TRBV5-4; D unclear. CDR1 is SGHNT, CDR2 YYREEE, per germline (reference sequence). This CDR3 region has 14 residues. The V end was cut by 2 bases, the J end by 0 bases, with 8 bases between. This CDR3 is CASSLEVSNYGYTF. The CDR3, as DNA: TGTGCCAGCAGCTTAGAGGTTTCTAACTATGGCTACACCTTC.

This clone was recorded once. This chain connects TRBV5-1 to TRBJ2-5; perhaps TRBD2 as D (6 bases). Germline assignment: CDR1 SGHRS and CDR2 YFSETQ. CDR3 length: 14 residues. Trimming took off 1 base at V and 5 bases at J, with 12 bases between the two ends. For the CDR3, the DNA is TGCGCCAGCAGCTTGTCCGGCGGGGAGGAGACCCAGTACTTC. It translates to CASSLSGGEETQYF.

The chain couples TRBV27 to TRBJ2-1; 7 bases fit TRBD2. Germline V gene sequence: CDR1 MNHEY, CDR2 SMNVEV (reference sequence). The V gene end was trimmed by 4 bases and the J gene end by 8 bases; junction bases not matched to a gene: 14. The CDR3 has 16 residues. The CDR3 nucleotides are TGTGCCAGCAGTTCCTTCGCCCAGCGGGATAGGGATGAGCAGTTCTTC. Translating gives CASSSFAQRDRDEQFF.

The chain employs TRBV6-1 and TRBJ1-1; weak D call: TRBD1 (6 bases). V shed 6 bases and J shed 11 bases, with 22 bases lying between them. The germline CDR1 and CDR2 sequences are MNHNS and SASEGT. CDR3 length equals 14 residues. CDR3 residues: CASREPQGSRGAFF. The CDR3 coding sequence is TGTGCCAGCAGGGAGCCTCAGGGGTCCCGCGGGGCTTTCTTT.

This chain uses TRBV4-2 with TRBJ2-2; D possibly corresponds to TRBD2 (5 bases). CDR1 LGHNA and CDR2 YNFKEQ come from the germline V gene. Trimming took off 0 bases at V and 1 base at J, with 6 bases between the two ends. This CDR3 is built from 15 residues. CDR3: CASSQDAGNTGELFF. The CDR3 DNA is TGTGCCAGCAGCCAAGACGCGGGGAACACCGGGGAGCTGTTTTTT.

The chain combines TRBV11-2 with TRBJ1-6; no reliable D call. From germline, CDR1 is SGHAT and CDR2 FQNNGV. Trimming stripped 4 bases from V and 0 bases from J, with 13 bases between. The CDR3 has 17 residues. The CDR3 DNA reads TGTGCCAGCAGCTCCGCCGGAGTGAGCTCCTATAATTCACCCCTCCACTTT. It is translated as CASSSAGVSSYNSPLHF.